A single sample is the source of the 2 T cell receptor beta chains below, sequenced in a study of blood T cell repertoires in COVID-19. Assay used: immunoSEQ multiplex PCR; TCRdb lists only in-frame clones, some missing. The table records about 140,000 clones, roughly 80% of them present only once. Sample: peripheral blood. These receptor sequences come from a woman aged 45-59 years with active or convalescent COVID-19.

J is TRBJ2-2 and V is TRBV28; D perhaps matches TRBD1 (6 bases). V was trimmed by 3 bases and J by 1 base, leaving 6 bases between them. CDR3 length equals 14 residues. Looked up from germline, CDR1 is MDHEN and CDR2 is SYDVKM. As DNA, the CDR3 is TGTGCCAGCAGTTTGGGACAGAACACCGGGGAGCTGTTTTTT. Translated, it gives CASSLGQNTGELFF.

This rearrangement joins TRBV18 to TRBJ2-3; 8 nucleotides agree with TRBD2. J was trimmed by 7 bases and V by 2 bases; bases with no gene match: 14. This CDR3 has 17 residues. Per germline, CDR1 KGHSH and CDR2 LQKENI. The CDR3 DNA sequence: TGTGCCAGCTCACCATCGGCTAGCGGGCCTCCCCCGAATACGCAGTATTTT. This encodes CASSPSASGPPPNTQYF.